This TCR beta chain emerged from a study of blood T cell repertoires in COVID-19. The method was immunoSEQ multiplex PCR; TCRdb's version includes in-frame clones alone and lacks a portion of them. The sample has around 72,000 clones; approximately 84% are singletons. From germline, CDR1 is MNHEY and CDR2 SVGAGI. This CDR3 contains 13 residues. V gave up 5 bases and J gave up 7 bases, with 12 bases separating them. This chain links TRBV6-5 with TRBJ2-1, with D tentatively TRBD1 (6 bases). The clonotype originates from a woman aged 55-70 years with acute or convalescent COVID-19. The sequenced material came from peripheral blood. In nucleotides, the CDR3 is TGTGCCAGCAGTCTGATACAGGGAAATGAGCAGTTCTTC. It translates to CASSLIQGNEQFF.